Each of the 13 T cell receptor beta chains below was sequenced from the same sample in a study of blood T cells in healthy people across ages. Through a sample-barcoded 5' primer and a J-beta primer mix, a second PCR was run for roughly 7 to 11 cycles. TCRdb used MiXCR to reprocess the 5' RACE reads, holding one entry per CDR3 protein. The sample contains roughly 900,000 distinct CDR3 sequences, 29% of which appear only once. Sequenced: blood. The receptors originated from a woman older than 75 in good health.

This clonotype has at least ten counts. The chain recombines TRBV20-1 with TRBJ2-3; the D gene could be TRBD1 or TRBD2 (5 bases each). V was cut by 3 bases and J by 4 bases, with 23 bases left in between. Germline assignment: CDR1 DFQATT and CDR2 SNEGSKA (reference sequence). The CDR3 totals 17 residues. The CDR3 coding sequence is TGCAGTGCTAGCTCGGCCCTTGGGGGAAGGGGCCCAGATACGCAGTATTTT. Translated: CSASSALGGRGPDTQYF.

The chain is built from TRBV12-3 or TRBV12-4 and TRBJ2-6; D unresolved. CDR3 length equals 17 residues. Trimming cost V 6 bases and J 4 bases, with 19 bases left between them. The CDR3 region has the DNA TGTGCCAGCAGCCCCGGTGATAGCAGAAGCGGGGCCAACGTCCTGACTTTC. Translation gives CASSPGDSRSGANVLTF.

Details on this clonotype: A read error is possible here, since a much larger clone lies one base away. This chain joins TRBV20-1 and TRBJ1-5; D gene uncertain. CDR1 is DFQATT, CDR2 SNEGSKA, per germline (reference sequence). The CDR3 length is 15 residues. CDR3 in DNA: TGCGGTGCTAGAGATAGGGTCCGGCGCAATCAGCCCCAGCATTTT. Translation gives CGARDRVRRNQPQHF.

In its sample, this clonotype was seen a few times. The CDR3: CASSRGEWDEQFF. The CDR3 DNA reads TGTGCCAGCTCACGAGGGGAATGGGATGAGCAGTTCTTC. The chain has TRBV18 and TRBJ2-1, with D perhaps TRBD1 or TRBD2 (5 bases each). This CDR3 comprises 13 residues. CDR1 is KGHSH, CDR2 LQKENI, per germline. Deletions cut 4 bases from V and 8 bases from J, with 12 bases between.

This clonotype was seen only a few times. The V gene is TRBV4-1, the J gene TRBJ2-1; D might be TRBD2 (5 bases). CDR3 length: 12 amino acids. Per germline, CDR1 MGHRA and CDR2 YSYEKL. Trimming removed 0 bases at V and 13 bases at J, with 10 bases between. The CDR3 bases are TGCGCCAGCAGCCAAGACCGGGGTTCCCAGTTCTTC. Protein sequence: CASSQDRGSQFF.

This clonotype was seen many times. J is TRBJ2-5 and V is TRBV7-2; TRBD2 matches at 9 bases. Germline CDR1 SGHTA, CDR2 FQGNSA. V dropped 5 bases and J dropped 2; count of bases not matched to a gene: 9. CDR3 length equals 16 residues. CDR3 sequence: CASSPYPLAGQETQYF. As DNA, the CDR3 is TGTGCCAGCAGCCCCTACCCCCTAGCGGGGCAAGAGACCCAGTACTTC.

Comment on this clonotype: This may arise from a read error, as a much more abundant clone is one base away. The chain has TRBV12-3 or TRBV12-4 and TRBJ2-3, with D perhaps TRBD2 (5 bases). The V and J ends lost 6 bases and 2 bases respectively, with 18 bases between them. This CDR3 has 16 residues. The CDR3, as DNA: TGTGCCAGCAGGTTGTCTAGCTTAGGTTTCACAGATACGCAGTATTTT. Protein: CASRLSSLGFTDTQYF.

This clonotype was observed many times. This chain connects TRBV20-1 to TRBJ2-1; the D is unclear. V was shortened by 5 bases and J by 4 bases, with 15 bases between the two germline ends. The CDR3 is 14 amino acids. Germline assignment: CDR1 DFQATT and CDR2 SNEGSKA (reference sequence). The CDR3 coding sequence is TGCAGTGCTGCAAGAACTCTTGCGTACAATGAGCAGTTCTTC. Residues: CSAARTLAYNEQFF.

The chain carries TRBV7-2 and TRBJ2-7; 12 positions match TRBD2. Trimming took 5 bases from V and 5 from J; bases not matched to a gene: 10. The CDR3 length is 16 residues. Germline V gives CDR1 SGHTA, CDR2 FQGNSA. For the CDR3, the DNA is TGTGCCAGCAGCCCCGGACTAGCGGGGTCGACCCACGAGCAGTACTTC. Translated, it gives CASSPGLAGSTHEQYF.

The CDR3 DNA is TGTGCCAGCAGACTAGCGGGGGGGTCCTACGAGCAGTACTTC. Its protein product is CASRLAGGSYEQYF. This chain uses TRBV7-2 with TRBJ2-7; 13 bases agree with TRBD2. Germline V gene sequence: CDR1 SGHTA, CDR2 FQGNSA. The CDR3 spans 14 residues. The trim removed 6 bases at V and 1 base at J, leaving 0 bases unmatched.

In its sample, this clonotype was seen a few times. J is TRBJ1-2 and V is TRBV2; 7 nucleotides align to TRBD1. The CDR3 spans 11 residues. J was trimmed by 7 bases and V by 7 bases; bases with no gene match: 3. The germline gives CDR1 SNHLY, CDR2 FYNNEI. The CDR3 DNA sequence: TGTGCCAGCAATCCAGGGGGTGGCTACACCTTC. This encodes CASNPGGGYTF. Supplemented by reference TRBV2 and TRBJ1-2, the full variable domain reads EPEVTQTPSHQVTQMGQEVILRCVPISNHLYFYWYRQILGQKVEFLVSFYNNEISEKSEIFDDQFSVERPDGSNFTLKIRSTKLEDSAMYFCASNPGGGYTFGSGTRLTVV.

The sample holds a few counts of this clonotype. V and J are TRBV20-1 and TRBJ1-4, with unresolved D. Germline CDR1 and CDR2: DFQATT and SNEGSKA (reference sequence). Trimming removed 3 bases at V and 8 bases at J, with 13 bases between. The CDR3 totals 13 residues. The CDR3, as DNA: TGCAGTGCTAGGCAAGGGATTGGGGAAAAACTGTTTTTT. This gives the protein CSARQGIGEKLFF.

As to this clonotype: Given a much more abundant clone one base away, this may be a read error. This chain joins TRBV7-9 and TRBJ2-1; D is unresolved. V gave up 0 bases and J gave up 4 bases, with 7 bases separating them. CDR3 size: 14 residues. Germline V gives CDR1 SEHNR, CDR2 FQNEAQ (reference sequence). CDR3 coding DNA: TGTGCCAGCAGCTTAGCTCCTATTTACAATGAGCAGTTCTTC. It specifies CASSLAPIYNEQFF.